This T cell receptor (beta chain) emerged from a study of tumor-infiltrating lymphocytes in primary liver carcinoma. Background on the study: Treatment of the patients' primary liver carcinoma consisted of surgical resection. Study-wide results and limits: Top-250-clone fractions were significantly higher in tumors than in blood (p = 0.039).

On this clonotype itself: No antigen is known for it. The junction and the germline gene differ at one end; a read error may be behind it.

Extraction also yielded germline DNA, while blood RNA was obtained from unsorted whole blood. The researchers produced TCR beta cDNA from approximately 550 ng total RNA with a constant-region primer. What produced the TCR beta libraries was three nested multiplex PCR rounds using slightly modified ARM-PCR. The first two PCR rounds, roughly 9 cycles each, used TRBV1-TRBV30 forward primers and a C-beta reverse primer. TCRdb fed the multiplex PCR reads into MiXCR, producing one record per CDR3 protein. The table includes 300,000 to 350,000 distinct CDR3 sequences, around three fifths detected once. The CDR3 spans 13 residues. Germline V gene sequence: CDR1 SQVTM, CDR2 ANQGSEA.

This receptor was obtained from a woman under 40 with primary liver carcinoma and hepatitis B virus infection. This sequence joins TRBV29-1 and TRBJ1-5, with a tentative D call TRBD1 (6 bases). Sequenced material: peripheral blood. Here the CDR3 DNA reads TGCAGCGTATCGTGGGACATCAATCAGGCCCAGCATTTT. Protein sequence: CSVSWDINQAQHF.